Listed below are T cell receptor beta chains from one sample, sequenced in a study of T cells in Graves' hyperthyroidism and ophthalmopathy. One entry per CDR3 protein results from TCRdb running MiXCR on the multiplex PCR reads. The sample yields approximately 870,000 distinct CDR3 sequences, around 38% seen once. Input material: blood. All receptors derive from a man between 18 and 35 years old with Graves' hyperthyroidism. Each CDR3 is given with its conserved first and last residue. A D gene is named only where the DNA matches it firmly. Only some rows state a clone size, as once, few, many or a class for expanded clones.

>many|TRBD1|TRBV2|TRBJ1-4
TGTGCCAGCCAAAGGGGGCTTGGTGAAAAACTGTTTTTT
CASQRGLGEKLFF
>many|.|TRBV7-9|TRBJ1-2
TGTGCCAGCAGCTCCCCGGACCGGCCTACTAACTATGGCTACACCTTC
CASSSPDRPTNYGYTF
>.|.|TRBV7-9|TRBJ1-2
TGTGCCAGCAGTTACGGGAAGAACTATGGCTACACCTTC
CASSYGKNYGYTF
>.|.|TRBV7-2|TRBJ2-5
TGTGCCAGCAGCCATGATCGAGAGACCCAGTACTTC
CASSHDRETQYF
>many|.|TRBV12-3/TRBV12-4|TRBJ1-6
TGTGCCAGCAGCCCGGGACAAAATCTCCACTTT
CASSPGQNLHF
>.|TRBD2|TRBV7-7|TRBJ2-2
TGTGCTAGCAGCTCGTTTAGCGGGCCTTCCCCCGGGGAGCTGTTTTTT
CASSSFSGPSPGELFF
>many|.|TRBV4-1|TRBJ1-6
TGCGCCAGCAGCCAAGAGTATAGTTCACCCCTCCACTTT
CASSQEYSSPLHF
>.|.|TRBV19|TRBJ2-7
TGTGCCAGTAGTATAAGTTGGGGCACCCTCTACGAGCAGTACTTC
CASSISWGTLYEQYF
>.|.|TRBV7-8|TRBJ1-2
TGTGCCAGCAGCGATGGGACGGCAGGGGTCGGCTACACCTTC
CASSDGTAGVGYTF
>many|.|TRBV19|TRBJ1-1
TGTGCCAGTAGTATGGGAAGGGGCGGCACTGAAGCTTTCTTT
CASSMGRGGTEAFF
>many|.|TRBV9|TRBJ2-5
TGTGCCAGCTGGGACGGAGAGACCCAGTACTTC
CASWDGETQYF
>many|.|TRBV12-3/TRBV12-4|TRBJ2-7
TGTGCCAGCAGTTTACGTGGGGGGAACTACGAGCAGTACTTC
CASSLRGGNYEQYF
>.|.|TRBV10-3|TRBJ2-7
TGTGCCATCAGGGCGGACTACTACGAGCAGTACTTC
CAIRADYYEQYF
>.|.|TRBV19|TRBJ1-5
TGTGCCAGTAGTATACACGGGATGAATCAGCCCCAGCATTTT
CASSIHGMNQPQHF
>few|.|TRBV9|TRBJ2-5
TGTGCCAGCAGCGCCCTTGGAATGGGGTCGGAGACCCAGTACTTC
CASSALGMGSETQYF
>many|TRBD1|TRBV7-2|TRBJ1-1
TGTGCCAGCAGCGTGCAGGGGGGAGGAACTGAAGCTTTCTTT
CASSVQGGGTEAFF
>.|TRBD1|TRBV19|TRBJ1-2
TGTGCCAGTAGTTTATCCGGGACAGGGAAACGAACTAACTATGGCTACACCTTC
CASSLSGTGKRTNYGYTF
>many|.|TRBV9|TRBJ2-5
TGTGCCAGCAGCGTAGCGGCACAGCAAGAGACCCAGTACTTC
CASSVAAQQETQYF
>many|.|TRBV2|TRBJ1-3
TGTGCCAGCAGGCCAGGAGGGGACCCTGGAAACACCATATATTTT
CASRPGGDPGNTIYF
>few|.|TRBV19|TRBJ2-6
TGTGCCAGTAGTATCCTGGGACCCCTCGGGGCCAACGTCCTGACTTTC
CASSILGPLGANVLTF
>few|.|TRBV5-5|TRBJ1-5
TGTGCCAGCAGCCTGACTGCATTTATCAATCAGCCCCAGCATTTT
CASSLTAFINQPQHF
>many|.|TRBV10-3|TRBJ1-2
TGTGCCATCAGTGAGTTTAATGACGGCTATGGCTACACCTTC
CAISEFNDGYGYTF
>many|.|TRBV2|TRBJ2-7
TGTGCCAGCGTATTGGGGGGCTACGAGCAGTACTTC
CASVLGGYEQYF
>.|TRBD2|TRBV29-1|TRBJ2-7
TGCAGCGTTGATCCAGCGGGGGCCTCCTACGAGCAGTACTTC
CSVDPAGASYEQYF
>.|.|TRBV19|TRBJ2-6
TGTGCCAGTAGTAGTGTTCGGGGTGCGGGGTCTGGGGCCAACGTCCTGACTTTC
CASSSVRGAGSGANVLTF
>many|.|TRBV2|TRBJ1-2
TGTGCCAGCAGTGAAGCGCTTCAGGGTGGCTATGGCTACACCTTC
CASSEALQGGYGYTF
>few|.|TRBV10-3|TRBJ1-5
TGTGCCAGCGGGCGGGCTGGAGATCAGCCCCAGCATTTT
CASGRAGDQPQHF
>many|.|TRBV24-1|TRBJ1-5
TGTGCCACCAGTGAAACGGAAGGGCCCCAGCATTTT
CATSETEGPQHF
>.|.|TRBV10-3|TRBJ2-7
TGTGCCATAGCCCACGGGAGTCACTCCTACGAGCAGTACTTC
CAIAHGSHSYEQYF
>few|TRBD1|TRBV7-8|TRBJ2-5
TGTGCCAGCAGCCTGGGGCCAGGGGGCTTGGAGACCCAGTACTTC
CASSLGPGGLETQYF
>many|.|TRBV25-1|TRBJ2-5
TGTGCCAGCGGCCCCCAAGAGACCCAGTACTTC
CASGPQETQYF
>few|.|TRBV2|TRBJ1-3
TGTGCCAGCAGTGAAGCGCTTGGTGGGGGAACTGGAAACACCATATATTTT
CASSEALGGGTGNTIYF
>many|.|TRBV29-1|TRBJ1-1
TGCAGCGTTGTGCCCAACACTGAAGCTTTCTTT
CSVVPNTEAFF
>few|TRBD2|TRBV5-8|TRBJ2-5
TGTGCCAGCAGCTTAGGACTAGCGGGGGATGAGACCCAGTACTTC
CASSLGLAGDETQYF
>once|.|TRBV19|TRBJ2-7
TGTGCCAGTAGTCCCCGGCGGGTCGACGAGCGGTACTTC
CASSPRRVDERYF
>many|.|TRBV29-1|TRBJ2-7
TGCAGCGTGTTGGGGGACGGGCCCGCCTACGAGCAGTACTTC
CSVLGDGPAYEQYF
>many|TRBD2|TRBV20-1|TRBJ2-7
TGCAGTGCAGACGGGAGGACCTACGAGCAGTACTTC
CSADGRTYEQYF